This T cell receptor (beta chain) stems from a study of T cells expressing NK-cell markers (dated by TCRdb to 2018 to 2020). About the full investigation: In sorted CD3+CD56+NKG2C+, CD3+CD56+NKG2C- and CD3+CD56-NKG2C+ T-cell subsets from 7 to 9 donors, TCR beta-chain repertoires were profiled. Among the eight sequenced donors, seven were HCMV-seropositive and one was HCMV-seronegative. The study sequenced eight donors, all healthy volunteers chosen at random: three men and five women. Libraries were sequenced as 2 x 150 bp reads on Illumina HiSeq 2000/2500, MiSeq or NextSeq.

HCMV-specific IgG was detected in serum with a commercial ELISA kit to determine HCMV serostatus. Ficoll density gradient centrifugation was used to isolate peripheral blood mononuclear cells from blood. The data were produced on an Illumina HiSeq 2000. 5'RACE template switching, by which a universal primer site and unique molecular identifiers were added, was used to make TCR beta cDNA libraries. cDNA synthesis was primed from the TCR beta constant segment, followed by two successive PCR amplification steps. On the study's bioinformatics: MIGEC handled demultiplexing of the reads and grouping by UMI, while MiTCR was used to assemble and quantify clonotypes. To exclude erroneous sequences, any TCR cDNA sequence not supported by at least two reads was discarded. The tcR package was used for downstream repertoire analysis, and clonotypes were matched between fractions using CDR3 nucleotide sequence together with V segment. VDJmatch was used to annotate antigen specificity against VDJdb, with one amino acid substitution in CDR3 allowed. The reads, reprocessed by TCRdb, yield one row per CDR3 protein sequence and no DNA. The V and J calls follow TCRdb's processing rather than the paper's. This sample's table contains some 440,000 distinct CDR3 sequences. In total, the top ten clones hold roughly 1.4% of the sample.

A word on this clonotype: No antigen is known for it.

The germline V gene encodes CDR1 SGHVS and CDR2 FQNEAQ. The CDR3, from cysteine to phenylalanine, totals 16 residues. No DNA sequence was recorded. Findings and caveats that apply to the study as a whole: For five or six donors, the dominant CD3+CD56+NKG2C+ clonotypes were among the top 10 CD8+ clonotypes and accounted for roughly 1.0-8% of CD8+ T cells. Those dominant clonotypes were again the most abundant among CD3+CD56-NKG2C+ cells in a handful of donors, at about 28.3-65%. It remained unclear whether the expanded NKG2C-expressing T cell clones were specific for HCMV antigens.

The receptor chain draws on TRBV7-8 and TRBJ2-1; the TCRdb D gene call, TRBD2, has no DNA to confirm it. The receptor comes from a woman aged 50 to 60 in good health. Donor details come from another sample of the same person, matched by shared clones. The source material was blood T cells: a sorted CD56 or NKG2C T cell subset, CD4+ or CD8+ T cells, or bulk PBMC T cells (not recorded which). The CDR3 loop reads CASSLSRSSGTGEQFF.